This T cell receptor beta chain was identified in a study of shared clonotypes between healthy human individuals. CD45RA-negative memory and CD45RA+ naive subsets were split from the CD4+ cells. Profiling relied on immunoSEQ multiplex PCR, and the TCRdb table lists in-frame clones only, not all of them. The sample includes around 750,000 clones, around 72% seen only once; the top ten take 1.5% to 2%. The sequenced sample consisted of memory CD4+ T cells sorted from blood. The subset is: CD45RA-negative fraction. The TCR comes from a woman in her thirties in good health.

For the CDR3, the DNA is TGTGCCAGCTCACCGGACAGAGAAAAACTGTTTTTT. This translates into CASSPDREKLFF. The rearrangement uses TRBV18 and TRBJ1-4, with D perhaps TRBD1 (6 bases). Trimming left V 3 bases short and J 8 bases short, with 7 bases between. This CDR3 region has 12 residues. Germline V lookup: CDR1 KGHSH, CDR2 LQKENI.